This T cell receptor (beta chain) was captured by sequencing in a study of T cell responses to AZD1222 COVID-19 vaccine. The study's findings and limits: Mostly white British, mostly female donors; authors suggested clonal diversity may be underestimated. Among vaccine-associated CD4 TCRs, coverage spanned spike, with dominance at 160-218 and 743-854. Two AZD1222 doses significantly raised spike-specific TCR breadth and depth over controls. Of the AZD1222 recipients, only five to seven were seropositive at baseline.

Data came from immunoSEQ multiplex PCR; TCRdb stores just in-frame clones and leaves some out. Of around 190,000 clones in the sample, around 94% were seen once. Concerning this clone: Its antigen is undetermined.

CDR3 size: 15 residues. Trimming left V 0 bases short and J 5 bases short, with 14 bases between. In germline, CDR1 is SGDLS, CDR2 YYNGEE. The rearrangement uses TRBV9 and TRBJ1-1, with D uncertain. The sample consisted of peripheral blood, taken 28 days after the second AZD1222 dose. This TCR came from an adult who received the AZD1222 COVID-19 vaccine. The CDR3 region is CASSVGAGATTEAFF. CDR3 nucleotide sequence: TGTGCCAGCAGCGTAGGGGCGGGCGCGACGACTGAAGCTTTCTTT.